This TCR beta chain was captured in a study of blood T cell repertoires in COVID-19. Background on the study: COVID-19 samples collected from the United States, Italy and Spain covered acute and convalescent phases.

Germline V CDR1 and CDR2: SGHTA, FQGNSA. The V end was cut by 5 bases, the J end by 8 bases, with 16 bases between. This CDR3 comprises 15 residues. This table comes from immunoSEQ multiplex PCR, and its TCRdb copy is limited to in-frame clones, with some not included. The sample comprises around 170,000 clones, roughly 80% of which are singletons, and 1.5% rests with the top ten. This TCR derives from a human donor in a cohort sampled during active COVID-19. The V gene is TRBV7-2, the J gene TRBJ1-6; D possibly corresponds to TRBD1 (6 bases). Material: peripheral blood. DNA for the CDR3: TGTGCCAGCAGCACAAACAGGGCCTTGGATTCACCCCTCCACTTT. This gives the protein CASSTNRALDSPLHF.